The clone carrying this T cell receptor beta chain was seen a few times. With autoimmune disease history or systemic immunosuppression, patients were excluded. On cycle 4 day 1 and cycle 7 day 1, as well as at baseline, blood was sampled. Trimming stripped 4 bases from V and 6 bases from J, with 4 bases between. Germline CDR1 MDHEN, CDR2 SYDVKM. The CDR3 is 11 amino acids. The record originates from a study of OX40 agonist ivuxolimab in advanced cancers. Across the study: Clinicians treated patients with ivuxolimab, an agonistic anti-OX40 (CD134) antibody. The patients received ivuxolimab by intravenous route every 2 weeks at 0.01 to 10 mg/kg.

Data came from immunoSEQ multiplex PCR; TCRdb stores just in-frame clones and leaves some out. The sample shows about 36,000 clones, roughly 77% of them seen only once. The chain is built from TRBV28 and TRBJ1-5; D not resolved. The sequence was collected from an adult with an advanced solid tumor such as melanoma, head and neck, liver or kidney cancer. This material consisted of CD4+ or CD8+ T cells sorted from blood, taken in a trial of the OX40 agonist ivuxolimab. CDR3 DNA: TGTGCCAGCAGTTGGGGTCAGCCCCAGCATTTT. Amino acids: CASSWGQPQHF.